This is a list of T cell receptor beta chains from one sample in a study of blood T cell repertoires in COVID-19. The repertoire was sequenced with immunoSEQ multiplex PCR; TCRdb's copy has only in-frame clones and lacks some. The sample has under 200,000 clones; about four fifths are singletons. Input material: peripheral blood. These receptors all come from a human donor with acute or convalescent COVID-19. The donor label of this sample is uncertain. The CDR3 runs from the conserved cysteine through the conserved F or W. A row's size may be missing; if present it is once, few, many or a size class.

cdr3_length clone_size j_call v_call cdr3_aa
14 NA TRBJ2-1 TRBV19 CASSMGLAGAEQFF
14 NA TRBJ1-4 TRBV24-1 CATSEGGSNEKLFF
15 NA TRBJ2-7 TRBV7-8 CASSGTTSVIYEQYF
16 NA TRBJ2-1 TRBV6-2/TRBV6-3 CASSTRDAGAYNEQFF
15 few TRBJ2-2 TRBV2 CASTGQGGNTGELFF
14 once TRBJ1-1 TRBV6-7 CASKLLNSCTEAFF
13 NA TRBJ2-2 TRBV2 CASNLAGAGELFF
15 NA TRBJ2-6 TRBV19 CASSIMASGANVLTF
16 NA TRBJ2-7 TRBV28 CASTPGQGRSSYEQYF
13 NA TRBJ1-1 TRBV29-1 CSHSRELNTEAFF
15 NA TRBJ2-7 TRBV3-1/TRBV3-2 CASSRGAGPSYEQYF
15 NA TRBJ2-5 TRBV11-2 CASSSQGGGSETQYF
14 many TRBJ2-1 TRBV19 CASSMLAGGGEQFF
15 NA TRBJ1-5 TRBV6-5 CASSLGGGSNQPQHF
14 NA TRBJ1-1 TRBV5-1 CASSQEGQGTEAFF
17 NA TRBJ1-2 TRBV7-9 CASSLGPPGRTSDGYTF
11 NA TRBJ1-1 TRBV19 CHGGCNTEAFF
19 once TRBJ2-7 TRBV6-1 CASSAAGRGLAGAPYEQYF
14 NA TRBJ1-6 TRBV4-1 CASSMQYLNSPLHF
13 NA TRBJ2-1 TRBV28 CASSLGHYNEQFF
15 NA TRBJ2-7 TRBV27 CASSFTGMRTYEQYF
14 NA TRBJ1-1 TRBV18 CASSPLDSNTEAFF
14 NA TRBJ1-2 TRBV6-5 CASSYRDRNYGYTF
14 NA TRBJ2-6 TRBV3-1/TRBV3-2 CASSPLAGANVLTF
14 NA TRBJ1-2 TRBV10-3 CAIIRTGGDYGYTF
15 NA TRBJ2-7 TRBV13 CASSLGQGLVHEQYF
15 NA TRBJ2-3 TRBV7-9 CASSPGGLAGGTQYF
11 once TRBJ2-5 TRBV3-1/TRBV3-2 CASSQDPNQYF
15 NA TRBJ2-3 TRBV15 CATSGTGFLSDTQYF
15 NA TRBJ1-1 TRBV5-1 CASSLGSGTSVAAFF
15 NA TRBJ1-5 TRBV9 CASSLTGYSNQPQHF